This T cell receptor beta chain stems from a study of naive and memory T cell subsets. Remarks on this clonotype: Its antigen is unidentified.

Separate alpha and beta amplification began at the second PCR step. Four subsets defined by CD45RA and CD27 were sorted after CD3, CD4, CD8 and live/dead staining. Study results and limitations: Especially in CD8 cells, naive repertoires contained a few larger clonotypes, possibly CD45RA-re-expressing memory cells. Over 90% of naive TCR sequences appeared only once after error correction, unlike memory subsets.

The beta constant-region primer was an equimolar mix of two oligonucleotides covering TRBC1 and TRBC2. TCRdb re-called the UMI-ligation and nested PCR reads through MiXCR, storing one row per CDR3 protein. The sample contains around 160,000 distinct CDR3 sequences, approximately 15% of which appear only once. The sequence derives from a human donor in good health. Sequences were obtained from naive CD4+ T cells from blood.

The CDR3 region has the DNA TGTGCCAGCAGCCTAAGTCGGACTAGCGGGAGTGGGGAGCTGTTTTTT. Translated, it gives CASSLSRTSGSGELFF. V is TRBV14 and J is TRBJ2-2; 13 bases match TRBD2. Germline V gene data show CDR1 as SGHDN and CDR2 as FVKESK. Unmatched junction bases numbered 7, after V lost 4 bases and J lost 8 bases. The CDR3 consists of 16 residues.